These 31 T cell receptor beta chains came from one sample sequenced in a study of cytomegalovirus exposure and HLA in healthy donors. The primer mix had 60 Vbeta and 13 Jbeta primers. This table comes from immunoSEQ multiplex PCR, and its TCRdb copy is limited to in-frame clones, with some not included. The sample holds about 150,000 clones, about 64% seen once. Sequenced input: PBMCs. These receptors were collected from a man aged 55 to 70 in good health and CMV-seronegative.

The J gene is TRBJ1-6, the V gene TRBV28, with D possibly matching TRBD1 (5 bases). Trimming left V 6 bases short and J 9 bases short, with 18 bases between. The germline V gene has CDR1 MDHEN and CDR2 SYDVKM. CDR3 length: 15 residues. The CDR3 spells CASSPAQGSGSPLHF. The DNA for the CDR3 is TGTGCCAGCAGCCCTGCGCAGGGCTCAGGTTCACCCCTCCACTTT.

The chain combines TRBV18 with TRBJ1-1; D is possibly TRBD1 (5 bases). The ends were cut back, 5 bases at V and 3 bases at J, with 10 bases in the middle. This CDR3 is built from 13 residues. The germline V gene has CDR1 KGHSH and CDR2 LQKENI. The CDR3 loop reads CASSSGGDTEAFF. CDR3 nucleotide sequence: TGTGCCAGCTCAAGTGGAGGGGACACTGAAGCTTTCTTT.

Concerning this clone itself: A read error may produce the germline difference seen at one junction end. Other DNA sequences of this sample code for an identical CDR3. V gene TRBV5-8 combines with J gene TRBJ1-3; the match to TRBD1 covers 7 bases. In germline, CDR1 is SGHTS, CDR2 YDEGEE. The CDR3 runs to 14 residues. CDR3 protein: CASSLTGAGNTIYF. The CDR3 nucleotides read TGTGCCAGCAGCTTGACAGGGGCTGGGAACACCATATATTTT.

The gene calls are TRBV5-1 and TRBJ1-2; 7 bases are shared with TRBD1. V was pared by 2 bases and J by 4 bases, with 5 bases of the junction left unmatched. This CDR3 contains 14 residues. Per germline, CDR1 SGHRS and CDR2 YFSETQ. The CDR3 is CASSFGTVAYGYTF. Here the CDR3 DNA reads TGCGCCAGCAGCTTCGGGACAGTTGCCTATGGCTACACCTTC.

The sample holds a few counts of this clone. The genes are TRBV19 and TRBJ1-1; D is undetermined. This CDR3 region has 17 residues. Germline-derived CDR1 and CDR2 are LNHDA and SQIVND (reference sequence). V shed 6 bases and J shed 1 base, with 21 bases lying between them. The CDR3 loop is CASRKSYPWGENTEAFF. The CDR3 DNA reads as TGTGCCAGTAGAAAGTCCTACCCATGGGGAGAGAACACTGAAGCTTTCTTT.

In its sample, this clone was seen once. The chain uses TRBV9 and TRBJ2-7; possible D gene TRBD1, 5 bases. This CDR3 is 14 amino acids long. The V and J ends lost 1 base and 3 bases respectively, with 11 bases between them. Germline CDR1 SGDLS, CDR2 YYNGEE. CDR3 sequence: CASSVLADNYEQYF. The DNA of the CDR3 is TGTGCCAGCAGCGTATTGGCGGACAACTACGAGCAGTACTTC.

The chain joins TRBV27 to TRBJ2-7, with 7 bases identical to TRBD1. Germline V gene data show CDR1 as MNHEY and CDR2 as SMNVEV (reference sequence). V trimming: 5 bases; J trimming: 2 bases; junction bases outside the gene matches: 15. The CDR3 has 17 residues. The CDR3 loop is CASSPPPAGTEAYEQYF. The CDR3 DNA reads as TGTGCCAGCAGTCCCCCTCCCGCCGGGACAGAGGCCTACGAGCAGTACTTC.

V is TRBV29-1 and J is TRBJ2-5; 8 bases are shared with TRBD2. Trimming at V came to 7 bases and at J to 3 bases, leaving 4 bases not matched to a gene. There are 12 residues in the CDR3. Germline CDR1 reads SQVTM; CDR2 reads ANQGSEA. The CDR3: CSGISGEETQYF. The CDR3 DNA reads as TGCAGCGGGATTAGCGGGGAAGAGACCCAGTACTTC.

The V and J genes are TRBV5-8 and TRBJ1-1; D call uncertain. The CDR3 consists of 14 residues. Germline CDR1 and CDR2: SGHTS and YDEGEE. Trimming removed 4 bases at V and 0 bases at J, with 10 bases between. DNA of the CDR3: TGTGCCAGCAGCCCCGGCGGTATGAACACTGAAGCTTTCTTT. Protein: CASSPGGMNTEAFF.

The CDR3 DNA is TGCAGCGTGCTAGACAGGCCGGGGAACACTGAAGCTTTCTTT. Protein product: CSVLDRPGNTEAFF. This chain connects TRBV29-1 to TRBJ1-1; D is possibly TRBD1 (6 bases). Germline CDR1 and CDR2: SQVTM and ANQGSEA. Trimming removed 6 bases at V and 1 base at J, with 15 bases between. This CDR3 comprises 14 residues.

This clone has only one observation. Here the CDR3 DNA reads TGCGCCAGCAGCATTGAGGGGGGGGAAAACACTGAAGCTTTCTTT. Its translation: CASSIEGGENTEAFF. The chain links TRBV5-1 to TRBJ1-1; a possible D gene is TRBD1 (6 bases). V lost 4 bases to trimming and J lost 2 bases, with 15 bases between them. This CDR3 spans 15 amino acids. CDR1 and CDR2 from the germline V gene are SGHRS and YFSETQ. The complete variable domain, with remaining parts taken from reference TRBV5-1 and TRBJ1-1, reads KAGVTQTPRYLIKTRGQQVTLSCSPISGHRSVSWYQQTPGQGLQFLFEYFSETQRNKGNFPGRFSGRQFSNSRSEMNVSTLELGDSALYLCASSIEGGENTEAFFGQGTRLTVV.

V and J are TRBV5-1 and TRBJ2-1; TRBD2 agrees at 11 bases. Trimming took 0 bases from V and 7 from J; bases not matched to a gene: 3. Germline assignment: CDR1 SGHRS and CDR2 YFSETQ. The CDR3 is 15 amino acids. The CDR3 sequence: CASSLASGRLNEQFF. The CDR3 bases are TGCGCCAGCAGCTTGGCTAGCGGGAGGTTAAATGAGCAGTTCTTC. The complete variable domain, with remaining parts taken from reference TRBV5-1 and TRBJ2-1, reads KAGVTQTPRYLIKTRGQQVTLSCSPISGHRSVSWYQQTPGQGLQFLFEYFSETQRNKGNFPGRFSGRQFSNSRSEMNVSTLELGDSALYLCASSLASGRLNEQFFGPGTRLTVL.

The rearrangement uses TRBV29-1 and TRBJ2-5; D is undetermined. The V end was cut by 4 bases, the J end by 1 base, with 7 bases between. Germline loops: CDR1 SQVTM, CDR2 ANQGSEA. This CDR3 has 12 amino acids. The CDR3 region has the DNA TGCAGCGTTGGGAGCAGCCAAGAGACCCAGTACTTC. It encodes CSVGSSQETQYF.

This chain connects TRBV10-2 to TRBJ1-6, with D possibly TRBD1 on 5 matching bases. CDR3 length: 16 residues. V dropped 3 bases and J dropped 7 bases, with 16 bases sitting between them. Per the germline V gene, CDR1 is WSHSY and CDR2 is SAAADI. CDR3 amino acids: CASSDKGRGWNSPLHF. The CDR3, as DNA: TGCGCCAGCAGTGATAAGGGGCGTGGATGGAATTCACCCCTCCACTTT.

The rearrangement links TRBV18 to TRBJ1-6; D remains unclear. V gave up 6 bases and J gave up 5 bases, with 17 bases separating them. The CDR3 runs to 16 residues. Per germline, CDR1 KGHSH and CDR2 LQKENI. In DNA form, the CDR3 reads TGTGCCAGCTCCCCTCGAAGCCCACGGGATAATTCACCCCTCCACTTT. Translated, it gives CASSPRSPRDNSPLHF.

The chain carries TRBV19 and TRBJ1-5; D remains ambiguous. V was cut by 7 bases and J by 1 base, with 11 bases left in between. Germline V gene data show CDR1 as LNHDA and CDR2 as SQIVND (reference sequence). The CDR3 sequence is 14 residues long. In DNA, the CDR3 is TGTGCCAGTAAACAAAATTGGAGCAATCAGCCCCAGCATTTT. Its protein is CASKQNWSNQPQHF.

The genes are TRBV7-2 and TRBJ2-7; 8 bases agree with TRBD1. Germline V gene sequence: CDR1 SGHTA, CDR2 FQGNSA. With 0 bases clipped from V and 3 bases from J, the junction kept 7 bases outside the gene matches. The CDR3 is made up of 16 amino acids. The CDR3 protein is CASSLASGQVFYEQYF. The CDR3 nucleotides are TGTGCCAGCAGCTTAGCCTCGGGACAGGTTTTCTACGAGCAGTACTTC. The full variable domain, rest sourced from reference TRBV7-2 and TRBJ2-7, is GAGVSQSPSNKVTEKGKDVELRCDPISGHTALYWYRQSLGQGLEFLIYFQGNSAPDKSGLPSDRFSAERTGGSVSTLTIQRTQQEDSAVYLCASSLASGQVFYEQYFGPGTRLTVT.

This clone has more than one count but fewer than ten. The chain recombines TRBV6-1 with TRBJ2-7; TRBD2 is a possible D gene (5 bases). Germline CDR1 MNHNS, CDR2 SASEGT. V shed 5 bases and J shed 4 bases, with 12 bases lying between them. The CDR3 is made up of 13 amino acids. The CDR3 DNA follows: TGTGCCAGCAGTACTAGTCAAGATTACGAGCAGTACTTC. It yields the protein CASSTSQDYEQYF.

Here the CDR3 reads CASSPRKGVNTEAFF. CDR3 DNA sequence: TGTGCCAGCAGCCCGAGAAAGGGGGTGAACACTGAAGCTTTCTTT. The chain employs TRBV7-8 and TRBJ1-1, with TRBD1 as a possible D gene (6 bases). Germline-derived CDR1 and CDR2 are SGHVS and FQNEAQ. The germline V and J ends were trimmed by 5 bases and 0 bases, with 13 bases remaining between them. This CDR3 has 15 residues.

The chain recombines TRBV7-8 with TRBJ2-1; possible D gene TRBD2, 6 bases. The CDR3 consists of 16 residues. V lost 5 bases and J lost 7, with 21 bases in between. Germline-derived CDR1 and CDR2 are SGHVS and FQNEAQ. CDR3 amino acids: CASSPPSSSGPNEQFF. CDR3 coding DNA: TGTGCCAGCAGCCCACCCAGTTCCAGCGGGCCTAATGAGCAGTTCTTC.

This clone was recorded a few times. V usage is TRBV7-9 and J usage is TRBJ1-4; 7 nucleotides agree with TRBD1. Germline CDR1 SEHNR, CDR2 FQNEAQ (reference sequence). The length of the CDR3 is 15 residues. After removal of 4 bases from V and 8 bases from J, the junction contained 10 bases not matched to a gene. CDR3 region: CASSSPDRQEEKLFF. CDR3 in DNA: TGTGCCAGCAGCTCACCGGACAGGCAGGAAGAAAAACTGTTTTTT. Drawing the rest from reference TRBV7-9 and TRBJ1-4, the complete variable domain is DTGVSQNPRHKITKRGQNVTFRCDPISEHNRLYWYRQTLGQGPEFLTYFQNEAQLEKSRLLSDRFSAERPKGSFSTLEIQRTEQGDSAMYLCASSSPDRQEEKLFFGSGTQLSVL.

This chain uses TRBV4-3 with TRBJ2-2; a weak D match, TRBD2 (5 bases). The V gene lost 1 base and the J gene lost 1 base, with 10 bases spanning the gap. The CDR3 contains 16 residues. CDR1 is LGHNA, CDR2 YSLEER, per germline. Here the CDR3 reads CASSQGLAENTGELFF. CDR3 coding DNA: TGCGCCAGCAGCCAAGGCCTAGCTGAGAACACCGGGGAGCTGTTTTTT.

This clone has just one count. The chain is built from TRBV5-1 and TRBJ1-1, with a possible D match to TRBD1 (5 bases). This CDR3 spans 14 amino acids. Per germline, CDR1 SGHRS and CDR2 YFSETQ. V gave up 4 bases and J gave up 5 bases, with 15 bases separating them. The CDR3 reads CASSPDLKGTEAFF. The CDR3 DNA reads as TGCGCCAGCAGCCCGGACCTCAAGGGGACTGAAGCTTTCTTT.

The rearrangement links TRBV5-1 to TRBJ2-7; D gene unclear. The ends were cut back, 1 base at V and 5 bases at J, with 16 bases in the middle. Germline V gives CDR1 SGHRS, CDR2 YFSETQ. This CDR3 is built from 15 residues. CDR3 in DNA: TGCGCCAGCAGCTTGTCGTCCGGGTCCACCGACGAGCAGTACTTC. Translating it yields CASSLSSGSTDEQYF.

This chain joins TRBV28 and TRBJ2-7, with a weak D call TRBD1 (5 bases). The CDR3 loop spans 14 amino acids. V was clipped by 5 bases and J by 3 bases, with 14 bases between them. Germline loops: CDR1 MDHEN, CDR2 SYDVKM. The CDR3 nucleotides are TGTGCCAGCAGTACAGGACGGAACAACTACGAGCAGTACTTC. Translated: CASSTGRNNYEQYF. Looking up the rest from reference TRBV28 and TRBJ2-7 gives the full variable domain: DVKVTQSSRYLVKRTGEKVFLECVQDMDHENMFWYRQDPGLGLRLIYFSYDVKMKEKGDIPEGYSVSREKKERFSLILESASTNQTSMYLCASSTGRNNYEQYFGPGTRLTVT.

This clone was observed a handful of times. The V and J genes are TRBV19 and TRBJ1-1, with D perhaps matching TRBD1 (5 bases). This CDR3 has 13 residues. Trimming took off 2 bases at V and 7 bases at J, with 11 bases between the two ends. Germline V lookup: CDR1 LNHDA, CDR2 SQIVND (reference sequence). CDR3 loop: CASSISGIVEAFF. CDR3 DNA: TGTGCCAGTAGTATATCAGGGATTGTTGAAGCTTTCTTT.

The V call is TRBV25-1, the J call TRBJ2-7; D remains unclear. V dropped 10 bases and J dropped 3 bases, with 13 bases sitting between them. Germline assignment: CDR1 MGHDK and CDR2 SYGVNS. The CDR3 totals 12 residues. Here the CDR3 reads CATGEMGYEQYF. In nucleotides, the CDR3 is TGTGCCACTGGAGAGATGGGCTACGAGCAGTACTTC.

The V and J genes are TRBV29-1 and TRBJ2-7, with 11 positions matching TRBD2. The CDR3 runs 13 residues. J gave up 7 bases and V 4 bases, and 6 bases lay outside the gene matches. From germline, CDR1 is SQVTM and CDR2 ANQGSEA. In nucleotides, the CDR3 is TGCAGCGTTGGTAGCGGGAGGGGGCGGGAGCAGTACTTC. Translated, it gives CSVGSGRGREQYF.

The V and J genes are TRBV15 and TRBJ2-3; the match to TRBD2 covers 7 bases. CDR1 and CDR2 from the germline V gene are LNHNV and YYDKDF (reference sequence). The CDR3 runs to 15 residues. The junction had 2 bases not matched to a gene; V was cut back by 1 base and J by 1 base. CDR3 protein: CATSRGGRGTDTQYF. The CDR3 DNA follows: TGTGCCACCAGCAGAGGGGGGAGGGGCACAGATACGCAGTATTTT.

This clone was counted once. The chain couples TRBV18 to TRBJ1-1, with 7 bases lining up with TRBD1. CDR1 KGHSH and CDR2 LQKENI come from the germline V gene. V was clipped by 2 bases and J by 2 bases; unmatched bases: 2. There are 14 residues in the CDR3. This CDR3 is CASSPEGANTEAFF. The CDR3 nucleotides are TGTGCCAGCTCACCAGAGGGGGCAAACACTGAAGCTTTCTTT.

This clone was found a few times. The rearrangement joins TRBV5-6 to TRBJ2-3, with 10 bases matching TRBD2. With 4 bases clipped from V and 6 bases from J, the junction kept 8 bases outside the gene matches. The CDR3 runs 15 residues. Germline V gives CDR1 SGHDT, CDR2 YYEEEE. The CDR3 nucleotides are TGTGCCAGCAGCGTAACAGCGGGAGGGGGGGATACGCAGTATTTT. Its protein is CASSVTAGGGDTQYF. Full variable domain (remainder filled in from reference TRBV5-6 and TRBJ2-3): DAGVTQSPTHLIKTRGQQVTLRCSPKSGHDTVSWYQQALGQGPQFIFQYYEEEERQRGNFPDRFSGHQFPNYSSELNVNALLLGDSALYLCASSVTAGGGDTQYFGPGTRLTVL.